Below are 15 T cell receptor beta chains sequenced from a single sample in a study of chemoradiotherapy in HPV16-positive cancers. Sequencing was performed with immunoSEQ multiplex PCR; in TCRdb, only in-frame clones are kept and a portion is missing. The sample includes some 29,000 clones, about 93% of them seen just once. The material sequenced was blood, taken from a patient who underwent chemoradiotherapy. The receptors were sampled from a human donor with HPV-associated anogenital cancer.

V usage is TRBV7-2 and J usage is TRBJ1-1; 7 nucleotides line up with TRBD1. Germline CDR1 and CDR2: SGHTA and FQGNSA. This CDR3 region has 14 residues. V lost 1 base to trimming and J lost 5 bases; unmatched junction nucleotides: 4. Here the CDR3 reads CASSLEGARTEAFF. The CDR3 DNA reads TGTGCCAGCAGCTTAGAGGGGGCGCGTACTGAAGCTTTCTTT.

This chain joins TRBV6-6 and TRBJ2-2; 10 bases are a match to TRBD1. Germline CDR1 is MNHNY and CDR2 is SVGAGI (reference sequence). Unmatched junction bases numbered 1, after V lost 8 bases and J lost 4 bases. There are 13 residues in the CDR3. CDR3 protein: CASRDRGTGELFF. The DNA of the CDR3 is TGTGCCAGCCGGGACAGGGGCACCGGGGAGCTGTTTTTT.

A single count supports this clone. V is TRBV11-3 and J is TRBJ2-3, with TRBD1 matching 8 bases. The CDR3 is 16 amino acids. The junction had 7 bases not matched to a gene; V was cut back by 2 bases and J by 3 bases. Germline assignment: CDR1 SGHNT and CDR2 YENEEA. The CDR3 protein is CASSLRTGLTTDTQYF. The CDR3 DNA reads TGTGCCAGCAGCTTAAGGACAGGGCTTACGACAGATACGCAGTATTTT.

This clone was counted a few times. The sample has other DNA sequences that encode this CDR3 too. The genes are TRBV7-3 and TRBJ2-2; D is ambiguous. Trimming removed 5 bases at V and 4 bases at J, with 5 bases between. The CDR3 loop spans 12 amino acids. Germline assignment: CDR1 SGHTA and CDR2 FQGTGA. CDR3: CASSLGTGELFF. In DNA form, the CDR3 reads TGTGCCAGCAGCCTGGGCACCGGGGAGCTGTTTTTT.

A single count supports this clone. This chain connects TRBV27 to TRBJ2-3, with D tentatively TRBD1 (5 bases). The CDR3 extends over 16 amino acids. Trimming pared 6 bases from V and 2 bases from J, leaving 18 bases between. Germline CDR1 MNHEY, CDR2 SMNVEV (reference sequence). CDR3 in amino acids: CASRPGVGHLTDTQYF. The CDR3 nucleotides are TGTGCCAGCAGACCTGGAGTGGGGCATCTCACAGATACGCAGTATTTT.

The chain is built from TRBV2 and TRBJ2-1; 10 bases agree with TRBD2. V trimming: 7 bases; J trimming: 11 bases; junction bases outside the gene matches: 8. There are 13 residues in the CDR3. Germline values: CDR1 SNHLY, CDR2 FYNNEI. The CDR3 DNA reads as TGTGCCAGCAATCTAGCGGGAGCGGGTAAGCAGTTCTTC. This gives the protein CASNLAGAGKQFF.

The chain is built from TRBV6-5 and TRBJ2-5; D is perhaps TRBD1 (5 bases). CDR3 size: 14 residues. V shed 8 bases and J shed 5 bases, with 18 bases lying between them. Germline lookup yields CDR1 MNHEY and CDR2 SVGAGI. The CDR3 here is CASGYGAGPETQYF. The CDR3 nucleotides read TGTGCCAGCGGCTACGGAGCAGGGCCGGAGACCCAGTACTTC.

V gene TRBV7-9 combines with J gene TRBJ2-2; no clear D. The V end was cut by 1 base, the J end by 4 bases, with 7 bases between. Germline V CDR1 and CDR2: SEHNR, FQNEAQ (reference sequence). The CDR3 covers 14 residues. CDR3: CASSLEITTGELFF. The CDR3, as DNA: TGTGCCAGCAGCTTAGAAATCACCACCGGGGAGCTGTTTTTT.

This chain joins TRBV18 and TRBJ1-2; D uncertain. The CDR3 extends over 14 amino acids. The V end lost 2 bases, the J end lost 6 bases, and 13 bases lay between the germline ends. Germline V gene lookup returns CDR1 KGHSH and CDR2 LQKENI. The chain's CDR3 is CASSPSQSSNGYTF. CDR3 coding DNA: TGTGCCAGCTCACCAAGTCAGTCGTCAAATGGCTACACCTTC.

This chain links TRBV4-3 with TRBJ2-1, with 11 positions matching TRBD2. J was trimmed by 5 bases and V by 3 bases; bases with no gene match: 12. The CDR3 is made up of 18 amino acids. Germline lookup yields CDR1 LGHNA and CDR2 YSLEER. The CDR3 reads CASSQAQHGTSGNNEQFF. The CDR3 bases are TGCGCCAGCAGCCAGGCCCAGCACGGGACTAGCGGAAACAATGAGCAGTTCTTC.

The CDR3 DNA follows: TGTGCCAGCAGTGACAACAGGGGTCCCTATGGCTACACCTTC. Amino acid sequence: CASSDNRGPYGYTF. The V gene is TRBV6-1, the J gene TRBJ1-2, with TRBD1 matching 7 bases. The germline V gene has CDR1 MNHNS and CDR2 SASEGT. This CDR3 has 14 amino acids. Trimming removed 3 bases from V and 4 bases from J; junction bases left unmatched: 5.

This chain joins TRBV28 and TRBJ2-3; 8 nucleotides agree with TRBD2. The J segment lost 4 bases and the V segment lost 7 bases, leaving 7 bases of the junction unmatched. The germline CDR1 and CDR2 sequences are MDHEN and SYDVKM. The CDR3 loop spans 14 amino acids. The CDR3 coding sequence is TGTGCCAGCACCCTCGGAGCGGGAGCAGATACGCAGTATTTT. Its translation: CASTLGAGADTQYF.

The gene calls are TRBV5-1 and TRBJ1-2; D is unresolved. Trimming pared 2 bases from V and 0 bases from J, leaving 8 bases between. CDR1 and CDR2 (germline): SGHRS, YFSETQ. This CDR3 contains 14 residues. The CDR3 spells CASSFDGANYGYTF. CDR3 in DNA: TGCGCCAGCAGCTTCGACGGAGCTAACTATGGCTACACCTTC.

The CDR3 sequence is CASSPWGDEQGTRNEQFF. CDR3 nucleotide sequence: TGTGCCAGCTCACCATGGGGGGACGAACAGGGGACTCGCAATGAGCAGTTCTTC. This rearrangement joins TRBV18 to TRBJ2-1; tentatively, D is TRBD1 (7 bases). The CDR3 totals 18 residues. Germline CDR1 KGHSH, CDR2 LQKENI. Between the trimmed V and J ends, which lost 2 bases and 6 bases, there was a span of 23 bases.

The V and J genes are TRBV18 and TRBJ2-5; 9 bases fit TRBD2. Germline trimming cut 3 bases from V and 5 bases from J; bases unmatched to any gene: 4. Germline assignment: CDR1 KGHSH and CDR2 LQKENI. The CDR3 covers 14 residues. The DNA of the CDR3 is TGTGCCAGCTCACCGTTGCGGGAGGGGGAGACCCAGTACTTC. The encoded protein is CASSPLREGETQYF.